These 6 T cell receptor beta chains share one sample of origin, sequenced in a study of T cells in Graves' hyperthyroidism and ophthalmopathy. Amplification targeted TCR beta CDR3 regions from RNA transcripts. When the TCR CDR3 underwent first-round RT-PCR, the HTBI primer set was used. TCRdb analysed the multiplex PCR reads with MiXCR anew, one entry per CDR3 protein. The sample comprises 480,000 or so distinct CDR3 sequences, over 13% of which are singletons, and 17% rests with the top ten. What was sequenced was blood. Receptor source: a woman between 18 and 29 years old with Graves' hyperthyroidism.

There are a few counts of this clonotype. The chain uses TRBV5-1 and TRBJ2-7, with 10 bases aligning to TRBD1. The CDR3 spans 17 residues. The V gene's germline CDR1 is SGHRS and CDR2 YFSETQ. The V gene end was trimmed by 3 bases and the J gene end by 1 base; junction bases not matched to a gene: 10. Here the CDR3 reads CASSWGWTGGDSYEQYF. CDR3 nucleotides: TGCGCCAGCAGCTGGGGGTGGACAGGGGGTGATTCCTACGAGCAGTACTTC.

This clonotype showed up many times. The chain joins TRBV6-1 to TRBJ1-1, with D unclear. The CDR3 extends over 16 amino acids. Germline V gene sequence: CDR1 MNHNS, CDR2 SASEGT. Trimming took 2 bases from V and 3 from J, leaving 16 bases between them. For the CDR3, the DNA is TGTGCCAGCAGTGAACCCGGGCGGGTAAGGGACACTGAAGCTTTCTTT. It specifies CASSEPGRVRDTEAFF.

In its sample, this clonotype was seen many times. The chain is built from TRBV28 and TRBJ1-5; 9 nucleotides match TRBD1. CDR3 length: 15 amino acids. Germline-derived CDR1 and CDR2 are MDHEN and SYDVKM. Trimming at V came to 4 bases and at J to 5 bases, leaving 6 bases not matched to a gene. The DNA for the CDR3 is TGTGCCAGCAGTTCGACAGGGGGACTGGATCAGCCCCAGCATTTT. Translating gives CASSSTGGLDQPQHF.

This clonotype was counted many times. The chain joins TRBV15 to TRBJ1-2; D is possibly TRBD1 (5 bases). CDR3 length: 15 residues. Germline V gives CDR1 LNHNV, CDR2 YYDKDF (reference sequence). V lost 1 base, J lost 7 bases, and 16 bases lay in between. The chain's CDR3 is CATSRVAGGGGGYTF. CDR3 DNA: TGTGCCACCAGCAGAGTTGCCGGGGGGGGAGGTGGCTACACCTTC.

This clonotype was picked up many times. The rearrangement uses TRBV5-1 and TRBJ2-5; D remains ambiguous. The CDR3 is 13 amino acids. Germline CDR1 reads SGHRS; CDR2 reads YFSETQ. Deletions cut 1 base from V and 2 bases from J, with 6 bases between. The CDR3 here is CASSLITQETQYF. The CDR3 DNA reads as TGCGCCAGCAGCTTGATAACACAAGAGACCCAGTACTTC.

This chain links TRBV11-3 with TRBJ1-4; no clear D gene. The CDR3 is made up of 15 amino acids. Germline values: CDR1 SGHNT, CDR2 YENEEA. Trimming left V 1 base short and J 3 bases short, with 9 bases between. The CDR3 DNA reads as TGTGCCAGCAGCTTAGGGGTCGGGGCTAATGAAAAACTGTTTTTT. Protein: CASSLGVGANEKLFF.